This T cell receptor beta chain was sequenced for a study of shared clonotypes between healthy human individuals. As to this clone: Its matching antigen is unknown.

Overall study results and limits: Clonotype sharing among the donors was expected to vary with sequencing depth.

Each subset's genomic DNA was split evenly across several immunoSEQ plates. The assay was immunoSEQ multiplex PCR, and TCRdb's table has in-frame clones only and misses some. Among 450,000 to 600,000 clones listed, about four fifths were seen once. Germline CDR1 LNHDA, CDR2 SQIVND (reference sequence). The CDR3 spans 16 residues. Losses at the gene ends were 5 bases for V and 1 base for J; bases not matched to a gene: 7. The V and J genes are TRBV19 and TRBJ1-5; 8 bases map to TRBD1. This sequence was found in a woman in her 40s in good health. Some clones in this sample may be carry-over from other donors' samples. Sequencing was carried out using PBMCs. The CDR3 loop is CASSDDRGGSNQPQHF. CDR3 nucleotides: TGTGCCAGTAGTGATGACAGGGGTGGAAGCAATCAGCCCCAGCATTTT.